The 2 T cell receptor beta chains below all came from one sample that was sequenced in a study of siplizumab effects on memory and regulatory T cells. Clones were read by immunoSEQ multiplex PCR, and TCRdb kept only the in-frame ones, dropping some. The sample yields over 80,000 clones, roughly 94% seen once. Sequenced: non-Treg CD4+ T cells sorted from blood. Receptor source: a human donor in good health.

J is TRBJ2-3 and V is TRBV30; D gene uncertain. The CDR3 runs 15 residues. The germline V gene has CDR1 GTSNPN and CDR2 SVGIG (reference sequence). Between the trimmed V and J ends, which lost 5 bases and 5 bases, there was a span of 20 bases. The CDR3 here is CAWRLEPTRGDTQYF. CDR3 coding DNA: TGTGCCTGGCGGCTAGAGCCCACCAGAGGAGATACGCAGTATTTT.

The chain employs TRBV19 and TRBJ1-1, with unresolved D. Trimming cost V 7 bases and J 6 bases, with 18 bases left between them. CDR1 is LNHDA and CDR2 is SQIVND in the germline V gene (reference sequence). The length of the CDR3 is 14 residues. The CDR3 DNA reads TGTGCCAGTACCAAGACACCTGGACGCGCTGAAGCTTTCTTT. It yields the protein CASTKTPGRAEAFF.